The clone carrying this T cell receptor (beta chain) occurred a few times. Its antigen is as yet unknown. The data derive from a study of CD8 T cells in ankylosing spondylitis. Whole-study results and caveats: There was reportedly significant enrichment of clones that were disease-linked in matched ankylosing spondylitis synovial fluid. About 8 highly homologous variants made up a TCR beta motif, and this motif appeared characteristic of ankylosing spondylitis blood. Disease-linked clones had a CD8+ phenotype and relatively low frequency in peripheral blood.

CDR1 and CDR2 from the germline V gene are MNHNS and SASEGT. Trimming pared 6 bases from V and 3 bases from J, leaving 13 bases between. The CDR3 contains 14 residues. Each CDR3 protein is one row after TCRdb ran MiXCR on the 5' RACE reads. The sample consists of around 130,000 distinct CDR3 sequences, around 15% of them appearing once. This chain uses TRBV6-1 with TRBJ2-3, with a possible D match to TRBD2 (6 bases). The sequencing sample was made of blood, either unsorted or a sorted T cell fraction (not recorded which). The sequence came from a female donor with ankylosing spondylitis or in good health (not recorded which). DNA for the CDR3: TGTGCCAGCAGCGGGGGTACGGGTACAGATACGCAGTATTTT. Protein sequence: CASSGGTGTDTQYF.